Presented here are 25 T cell receptor beta chains from one specimen sequenced in a study of blood T cell repertoires in COVID-19. Profiled with immunoSEQ multiplex PCR; TCRdb holds only in-frame clones, not every one. The sample includes over 50,000 clones, roughly 86% of them seen just once. The material sequenced was peripheral blood. Receptors originate from a human donor in a cohort sampled during active COVID-19.

This chain joins TRBV5-6 and TRBJ1-6; 9 bases match TRBD1. V lost 1 base to trimming and J lost 5 bases; unmatched junction nucleotides: 1. The V gene's germline CDR1 is SGHDT and CDR2 YYEEEE. The CDR3 is made up of 15 amino acids. The CDR3 reads CASSLRQGDNSPLHF. As DNA, the CDR3 is TGTGCCAGCAGCTTGAGACAGGGGGATAATTCACCCCTCCACTTT.

The rearrangement links TRBV19 to TRBJ1-3; TRBD1 agrees at 9 bases. This CDR3 region has 18 residues. Germline trimming cut 5 bases from V and 1 base from J; bases unmatched to any gene: 12. The germline gives CDR1 LNHDA, CDR2 SQIVND (reference sequence). The CDR3 spells CASSVILTGGSSGNTIYF. CDR3 nucleotides: TGTGCCAGTAGTGTCATCCTGACAGGGGGAAGTTCTGGAAACACCATATATTTT.

The chain uses TRBV20-1 and TRBJ1-1, with D unclear. The germline V and J ends were trimmed by 3 bases and 1 base, with 15 bases remaining between them. The germline V gene encodes CDR1 DFQATT and CDR2 SNEGSKA (reference sequence). This CDR3 has 15 residues. CDR3 nucleotide sequence: TGCAGTGCTAGTCTCTTGTTAAAAGCGAACACTGAAGCTTTCTTT. Its protein product is CSASLLLKANTEAFF.

This clone has only a few counts. This chain connects TRBV11-2 to TRBJ2-2; TRBD1 matches at 10 bases. This CDR3 has 15 amino acids. V lost 6 bases, J lost 5 bases, and 6 bases stayed unmatched. Germline V gene lookup returns CDR1 SGHAT and CDR2 FQNNGV. CDR3 sequence (DNA): TGTGCCAGCAGGAAGGACAGGGGGTCAACCGGGGAGCTGTTTTTT. Amino acids: CASRKDRGSTGELFF.

This sequence joins TRBV28 and TRBJ2-5, with TRBD2 matching 9 bases. The CDR3 spans 15 residues. Germline V CDR1 and CDR2: MDHEN, SYDVKM. Trimming at V came to 2 bases and at J to 5 bases, leaving 6 bases not matched to a gene. CDR3 DNA sequence: TGTGCCAGCAGTTTAGCGGGAGGGCCGTGGGAGACCCAGTACTTC. This encodes CASSLAGGPWETQYF. Complete variable domain (other parts from reference TRBV28 and TRBJ2-5): DVKVTQSSRYLVKRTGEKVFLECVQDMDHENMFWYRQDPGLGLRLIYFSYDVKMKEKGDIPEGYSVSREKKERFSLILESASTNQTSMYLCASSLAGGPWETQYFGPGTRLLVL.

The gene calls are TRBV28 and TRBJ2-7; 14 nucleotides agree with TRBD2. V trimming: 7 bases; J trimming: 6 bases; junction bases outside the gene matches: 11. This CDR3 spans 16 amino acids. Looked up from germline, CDR1 is MDHEN and CDR2 is SYDVKM. The CDR3 is CASTILGTSGRGEQYF. DNA for the CDR3: TGTGCCAGCACCATACTGGGGACTAGCGGGAGAGGCGAGCAGTACTTC. The variable domain in full, with the rest retrieved from reference TRBV28 and TRBJ2-7, is DVKVTQSSRYLVKRTGEKVFLECVQDMDHENMFWYRQDPGLGLRLIYFSYDVKMKEKGDIPEGYSVSREKKERFSLILESASTNQTSMYLCASTILGTSGRGEQYFGPGTRLTVT.

This clone appeared once. V and J are TRBV19 and TRBJ1-2, with D uncertain. Germline lookup yields CDR1 LNHDA and CDR2 SQIVND (reference sequence). Trimming removed 5 bases at V and 6 bases at J, with 19 bases between. The CDR3 loop spans 15 amino acids. CDR3 in DNA: TGTGCCAGTAGTCCCTCCTATGACATCTCCCATGGCTACACCTTC. Protein sequence: CASSPSYDISHGYTF.

The genes are TRBV28 and TRBJ2-5; 7 nucleotides match TRBD1. The V and J ends lost 6 bases and 1 base, in that order; junction bases with no gene match: 8. CDR3 length equals 15 residues. Germline values: CDR1 MDHEN, CDR2 SYDVKM. CDR3 sequence: CASSPLTGAQETQYF. CDR3 in DNA: TGTGCCAGCAGCCCACTAACAGGGGCCCAAGAGACCCAGTACTTC.

V gene TRBV11-2 combines with J gene TRBJ2-7; 7 bases align to TRBD1. Germline CDR1 reads SGHAT; CDR2 reads FQNNGV. With V trimmed by 5 bases and J by 6 bases, 7 bases remained unmatched. The CDR3 is 13 residues long. This CDR3 reads CASSRDRDPEQYF. The CDR3 DNA sequence: TGTGCCAGCAGCCGTGACAGGGACCCCGAGCAGTACTTC.

V and J are TRBV6-7 and TRBJ2-3; TRBD2 matches at 8 bases. TRBV6-7 is labeled an ORF, and its function is uncertain. The ends lost 0 bases at V and 4 bases at J; junction bases unmatched: 15. There are 19 residues in the CDR3. CDR3 sequence reads: CASSYSKICEAGVADTQYF. The DNA of the CDR3 is TGTGCCAGCAGTTACTCGAAAATATGCGAAGCGGGAGTCGCAGATACGCAGTATTTT.

The chain joins TRBV28 to TRBJ2-2; D ambiguous. V was pared by 10 bases and J by 9 bases, with 12 bases between. The CDR3 runs 11 residues. The germline V gene has CDR1 MDHEN and CDR2 SYDVKM. CDR3 in amino acids: CATGPRRELFF. Here the CDR3 DNA reads TGTGCCACCGGCCCGCGGAGGGAGCTGTTTTTT.

The rearrangement uses TRBV12-3 or TRBV12-4 and TRBJ2-4; 12 bases match TRBD2. Trimming removed 6 bases from V and 7 bases from J; junction bases left unmatched: 1. The CDR3 has 13 amino acids. The CDR3 protein is CASSLAGGNIQYF. The CDR3 nucleotides read TGTGCCAGCAGCCTAGCGGGAGGGAACATTCAGTACTTC.

Regarding this clone: Compared with germline, one end of the junction differs, possibly owing to a read error. This chain uses TRBV7-9 with TRBJ1-1; D is unresolved. The CDR3 is 15 amino acids. The germline V gene has CDR1 SEHNR and CDR2 FQNEAQ (reference sequence). The CDR3 DNA sequence: TGTGCCAGCACCTTAATCCTGACACCGGGATCTGAAGCTTTCTTT. Amino acids: CASTLILTPGSEAFF.

The chain has TRBV28 and TRBJ1-1; 7 bases agree with TRBD1. Germline V CDR1 and CDR2: MDHEN, SYDVKM. V was pared by 7 bases and J by 3 bases, with 11 bases of the junction left unmatched. The CDR3 is made up of 15 amino acids. The CDR3 reads CASTAGGFDDTEAFF. The CDR3 bases are TGTGCCAGCACAGCAGGGGGGTTCGACGACACTGAAGCTTTCTTT.

V usage is TRBV11-1 and J usage is TRBJ2-7; possibly TRBD1 for D (6 bases). Trimming took 6 bases from V and 6 from J, leaving 9 bases between them. This CDR3 is 11 amino acids long. Germline V lookup: CDR1 SGHAT, CDR2 FQDESV (reference sequence). The CDR3 loop reads CASRQGPEQYF. CDR3 coding DNA: TGTGCCAGCAGGCAGGGGCCCGAGCAGTACTTC. The full variable domain, in which reference TRBV11-1 and TRBJ2-7 provide the parts outside the CDR3, is EAEVAQSPRYKITEKSQAVAFWCDPISGHATLYWYRQILGQGPELLVQFQDESVVDDSQLPKDRFSAERLKGVDSTLKIQPAELGDSAMYLCASRQGPEQYFGPGTRLTVT.

The chain has TRBV7-2 and TRBJ1-1; D gene unclear. Between the trimmed V and J ends, which lost 5 bases and 4 bases, there was a span of 20 bases. The CDR3 contains 16 residues. The germline CDR1 and CDR2 sequences are SGHTA and FQGNSA. The CDR3 DNA is TGTGCCAGCAGCCAAAGAGGGTCCGGGTTGGGCACTGAAGCTTTCTTT. Residues: CASSQRGSGLGTEAFF.

The sample holds one count of this clone. The rearrangement joins TRBV21-1 to TRBJ2-3; the table names TRBD2, a call not compared with the DNA. TRBV21-1 is a pseudogene segment. This CDR3 region has 13 residues. The CDR3 region has the DNA TGTGCCAGCAGTCCCTTAGTACCAGATACGCAGTATTTT. It translates to CASSPLVPDTQYF.

The chain couples TRBV7-3 to TRBJ2-1; 7 nucleotides line up with TRBD1. Germline trimming cut 5 bases from V and 3 bases from J; bases unmatched to any gene: 10. The CDR3 is 16 residues long. Per the germline V gene, CDR1 is SGHTA and CDR2 is FQGTGA. CDR3 nucleotides: TGTGCCAGCAGCCAAACGGGACAGACTATCTACAATGAGCAGTTCTTC. Translated, it gives CASSQTGQTIYNEQFF. Drawing the rest from reference TRBV7-3 and TRBJ2-1, the complete variable domain is GAGVSQTPSNKVTEKGKYVELRCDPISGHTALYWYRQSLGQGPEFLIYFQGTGAADDSGLPNDRFFAVRPEGSVSTLKIQRTERGDSAVYLCASSQTGQTIYNEQFFGPGTRLTVL.

This chain links TRBV18 with TRBJ2-2; a weak D match, TRBD2 (6 bases). The CDR3 covers 15 residues. Germline V gene data show CDR1 as KGHSH and CDR2 as LQKENI. Trimming cost V 3 bases and J 3 bases, with 11 bases left between them. The CDR3 bases are TGTGCCAGCTCACCTCACCGGGAGCACACCGGGGAGCTGTTTTTT. Its protein product is CASSPHREHTGELFF.

The CDR3 region has the DNA TGTGCCAGCGGTCCCGACTTAGGCAAAAACATTCAGTACTTC. Its translation is CASGPDLGKNIQYF. The rearrangement joins TRBV5-5 to TRBJ2-4; D not certain. Germline CDR1 is SGHKS and CDR2 is YYEKEE (reference sequence). Trimming pared 7 bases from V and 3 bases from J, leaving 14 bases between. The CDR3 is made up of 14 amino acids.

The genes are TRBV7-2 and TRBJ2-7; D is perhaps TRBD2 (6 bases). This CDR3 has 16 amino acids. V lost 3 bases and J lost 2, with 17 bases in between. Germline V gene data show CDR1 as SGHTA and CDR2 as FQGNSA. As DNA, the CDR3 is TGTGCCAGCAGCTTTAGGACCGGCGGGACTGCCTACGAGCAGTACTTC. Protein sequence: CASSFRTGGTAYEQYF.

The V gene is TRBV7-8, the J gene TRBJ1-2, with 7 bases fitting TRBD1. The CDR3 loop spans 14 amino acids. V lost 1 base and J lost 6; bases outside the gene matches: 5. CDR1 and CDR2 from the germline V gene are SGHVS and FQNEAQ. CDR3 DNA: TGTGCCAGCAGCTTAGGGACAGGTCATGATGGCTACACCTTC. Amino acid sequence: CASSLGTGHDGYTF.

Worth noting for this clone: This sample also contains other DNA sequences that code for the same CDR3. V gene TRBV7-9 combines with J gene TRBJ1-5; D might be TRBD1 (5 bases). The V end lost 2 bases, the J end lost 1 base, and 6 bases lay between the germline ends. The CDR3 runs to 14 residues. Germline CDR1 SEHNR, CDR2 FQNEAQ (reference sequence). CDR3: CASSLQGSNQPQHF. CDR3 nucleotide sequence: TGTGCCAGCAGCTTACAGGGCAGCAATCAGCCCCAGCATTTT.

The chain has TRBV5-5 and TRBJ1-4; D uncertain. Germline V gene lookup returns CDR1 SGHKS and CDR2 YYEKEE (reference sequence). Trimming stripped 0 bases from V and 0 bases from J, with 12 bases between. The CDR3 sequence is 17 residues long. The CDR3 bases are TGTGCCAGCAGCTTGGGGTCGCGACTTGCAACTAATGAAAAACTGTTTTTT. It yields the protein CASSLGSRLATNEKLFF.

The chain is built from TRBV28 and TRBJ2-7; TRBD1 aligns across 12 bases. Germline CDR1 reads MDHEN; CDR2 reads SYDVKM. The CDR3 runs to 15 residues. The junction had 9 bases not matched to a gene; V was cut back by 6 bases and J by 6 bases. CDR3 DNA sequence: TGTGCCAGCAGCTTACCCGGGACAGGGGGCGTCGAGCAGTACTTC. Translating it yields CASSLPGTGGVEQYF.